This is a list of T cell receptor beta chains from one sample in a study of T cell responses to AZD1222 COVID-19 vaccine. Clones were read by immunoSEQ multiplex PCR, and TCRdb kept only the in-frame ones, dropping some. The sample shows roughly 150,000 clones, 90% to 95% of them seen only once. The sequenced sample was peripheral blood, obtained 28 days after the second AZD1222 dose. These receptors were taken from an adult who received the AZD1222 COVID-19 vaccine. Both conserved end residues are part of each CDR3. A D gene is named only where the DNA matches it firmly. Clone size is not always given. Where it is, it says once, few, many or a class for expanded clones.

clone_size	v_call	j_call	d_call	cdr3_aa	cdr3_nt
-	TRBV14	TRBJ1-4	TRBD1	CASSQGRFSGQPTTNEKLFF	TGTGCCAGCAGCCAAGGTCGTTTTTCGGGACAGCCAACAACTAATGAAAAACTGTTTTTT
-	TRBV6-5	TRBJ2-7	-	CAIQGRAVEQYF	TGTGCCATTCAGGGAAGGGCAGTCGAGCAGTACTTC
few	TRBV18	TRBJ1-4	-	CASSLTGFGEKLFF	TGTGCCAGCTCGCTTACAGGGTTCGGAGAAAAACTGTTTTTT
-	TRBV11-2	TRBJ2-1	-	CASSSYRDQYNEQFF	TGTGCCAGCAGCTCATACCGGGACCAATACAATGAGCAGTTCTTC
-	TRBV28	TRBJ2-2	-	CASSLGFPGELFF	TGTGCCAGCAGTTTAGGGTTCCCCGGGGAGCTGTTTTTT
-	TRBV20-1	TRBJ2-1	TRBD2	CSASSSAGPEDEQFF	TGCAGTGCTAGTTCTTCAGCGGGGCCCGAGGATGAGCAGTTCTTC
few	TRBV14	TRBJ2-2	TRBD2	CASSPGWGGDTGELFF	TGTGCCAGCAGCCCCGGATGGGGAGGGGACACCGGGGAGCTGTTTTTT
-	TRBV4-1	TRBJ1-1	TRBD1	CASSQGDRSNTEAFF	TGCGCCAGCAGCCAAGGGGACAGGTCGAACACTGAAGCTTTCTTT
-	TRBV6-2/TRBV6-3	TRBJ1-1	TRBD1	CATSAGQGNERGNTEAFF	TGTGCCACCAGCGCGGGACAGGGTAATGAGAGAGGGAACACTGAAGCTTTCTTT
-	TRBV29-1	TRBJ2-3	TRBD2	CSVLGGEAGGHTDTQYF	TGCAGCGTTCTTGGCGGGGAGGCGGGGGGCCACACAGATACGCAGTATTTT
-	TRBV5-8	TRBJ2-7	TRBD1	CAIVNRGRNEQYF	TGTGCCATCGTAAACAGGGGGCGCAACGAGCAGTACTTC
few	TRBV6-5	TRBJ2-7	-	CAAASGNLREQYF	TGTGCCGCCGCATCGGGCAACCTTCGGGAGCAGTACTTC
-	TRBV4-2	TRBJ1-5	-	CASSQVRDGNQPQHF	TGTGCCAGCAGCCAAGTCAGGGATGGCAATCAGCCCCAGCATTTT
-	TRBV19	TRBJ1-2	-	CASTSQGTFGDGYTF	TGTGCCAGTACCTCCCAAGGGACATTCGGCGATGGCTACACCTTC
-	TRBV10-3	TRBJ2-2	-	CAISDLGKNTGELFF	TGTGCCATCAGTGATTTGGGAAAGAACACCGGGGAGCTGTTTTTT
-	TRBV7-9	TRBJ2-1	TRBD2	CASSLVGSGRVSEQFF	TGTGCCAGCAGCTTAGTTGGTAGCGGGAGGGTGAGTGAGCAGTTCTTC
-	TRBV27	TRBJ1-6	-	CASSFGQHSPLHF	TGTGCCAGCAGTTTTGGACAGCATTCACCCCTCCACTTT
-	TRBV11-2	TRBJ2-3	TRBD2	CASSPGTTPTDTQYF	TGTGCCAGCAGCCCCGGGACTACCCCCACAGATACGCAGTATTTT
-	TRBV6-2/TRBV6-3	TRBJ1-1	-	CASSLTRGAGTEAFF	TGTGCCAGCAGTCTTACTCGGGGGGCGGGTACTGAAGCTTTCTTT
-	TRBV5-4	TRBJ2-7	TRBD1	CASTPTGKSYEQYF	TGTGCCAGCACCCCGACAGGGAAATCCTACGAGCAGTACTTC
-	TRBV27	TRBJ1-1	-	CASSLSGEERTEAFF	TGTGCCAGCAGTTTATCGGGGGAGGAACGCACTGAAGCTTTCTTT
-	TRBV10-2	TRBJ2-3	-	CASSESRLSSTDTQYF	TGCGCCAGCAGTGAGTCGCGACTGTCTAGCACAGATACGCAGTATTTT
few	TRBV27	TRBJ2-2	TRBD2	CASSFFGTSGNSGELFF	TGTGCCAGCAGTTTTTTCGGGACTAGCGGGAACAGCGGGGAGCTGTTTTTT
-	TRBV7-9	TRBJ2-1	-	CASSFPSNEQFF	TGTGCCAGCAGCTTCCCAAGTAATGAGCAGTTCTTC
-	TRBV9	TRBJ2-7	-	CASSAWDSTYEQYF	TGTGCCAGCAGCGCCTGGGACTCCACCTACGAGCAGTACTTC
-	TRBV7-2	TRBJ2-1	TRBD1	CASSLVGTGTYNEQFF	TGTGCCAGCAGCTTAGTAGGGACAGGTACCTACAATGAGCAGTTCTTC
once	TRBV2	TRBJ2-5	-	CASSQQGLQETQYF	TGTGCCAGCAGTCAACAGGGTCTCCAAGAGACCCAGTACTTC
-	TRBV7-9	TRBJ1-1	TRBD1	CASSRDRGTEAFF	TGTGCCAGCAGTCGAGACAGGGGGACTGAAGCTTTCTTT
-	TRBV12-1	TRBJ2-3	-	CASSFAWRGGREGTDTQYF	TGTGCCAGCAGCTTTGCATGGCGGGGGGGCCGCGAAGGCACAGATACGCAGTATTTT
-	TRBV9	TRBJ1-5	-	CASSVVVGQYSNQPQHF	TGTGCCAGCAGCGTAGTTGTAGGACAATACAGCAATCAGCCCCAGCATTTT
-	TRBV5-1	TRBJ2-2	-	CASSLPRGAGGELFF	TGCGCCAGCAGCTTACCTCGGGGGGCCGGCGGGGAGCTGTTTTTT
-	TRBV6-2/TRBV6-3	TRBJ2-1	-	CASSYPPGEQFF	TGTGCCAGCAGTTACCCGCCAGGTGAGCAGTTCTTC
-	TRBV19	TRBJ1-2	-	CASSPGNHYGGYTF	TGTGCCAGTAGTCCAGGGAACCATTATGGTGGCTACACCTTC
few	TRBV5-5	TRBJ1-4	-	CASSLTANEKLFF	TGTGCCAGCAGCTTGACGGCTAATGAAAAACTGTTTTTT
-	TRBV3-1/TRBV3-2	TRBJ1-1	-	CASSQEGHPNTEAFF	TGTGCCAGCAGCCAAGAAGGGCACCCGAACACTGAAGCTTTCTTT
-	TRBV23-1	TRBJ1-2	TRBD1	CASSPTPYRGSGYTF	TGCGCCAGCAGTCCGACACCGTACAGGGGTAGTGGCTACACCTTC
few	TRBV5-4	TRBJ2-1	-	CASSRDNEQFF	TGTGCCAGCAGCAGAGACAATGAGCAGTTCTTC
-	TRBV25-1	TRBJ2-7	-	CASSARAAPSYEQYF	TGTGCCAGCAGTGCCCGGGCCGCACCATCCTACGAGCAGTACTTC
-	TRBV25-1	TRBJ2-5	-	CASRKQGGEETQYF	TGTGCCAGCCGGAAACAGGGAGGGGAAGAGACCCAGTACTTC
-	TRBV5-8	TRBJ1-6	-	CASSLDWPNSPLHF	TGTGCCAGCAGCTTGGATTGGCCGAATTCACCCCTCCACTTT
-	TRBV19	TRBJ2-2	-	CASSIRVSTGELFF	TGTGCCAGTAGTATTCGGGTATCCACCGGGGAGCTGTTTTTT
-	TRBV5-8	TRBJ2-7	-	CASSLSGTGIYEQYF	TGTGCCAGCAGCTTGTCCGGGACGGGGATCTACGAGCAGTACTTC